The rows below give T cell receptor beta chains drawn from one sample of a study of circulating CD8 cells and anti-PD-1 response in melanoma. Using its own MiXCR run on the reads, TCRdb lists one record per CDR3 protein. The table includes approximately 2,000 distinct CDR3 sequences, less than 9% detected once. The source was CD8+ T cells from PBMCs, collected at baseline or after one month of anti-PD-1 therapy (not recorded which). Receptors were obtained from a human donor with melanoma. Both conserved end residues are part of each CDR3. The D gene is left open where the match is weak. Only some rows state a clone size, as once, few, many or a class for expanded clones.

TGTGCCAGCAGCGAGGGATCGCGGACAGGGGGCGTCGATGGCTACACCTTC CASSEGSRTGGVDGYTF TRBD1 TRBJ1-2 TRBV9 few 17
TGTGCCAGCAGCACACGGGGAGGGGGCTACACTGAAGCTTTCTTT CASSTRGGGYTEAFF TRBD1 TRBJ1-1 TRBV27 medium-sized 15
TGTGCCAGCAGCCTTGGATCTAACACTGAAGCTTTCTTT CASSLGSNTEAFF . TRBJ1-1 TRBV11-3 medium-sized 13
TGTGCCAGCACCCTTGGGGGCGGCAATCAGCCCCAGCATTTT CASTLGGGNQPQHF . TRBJ1-5 TRBV5-6 . 14
TGTGCCAGTAGTATGGGACTAGCGGGACTCTACGAGCAGTACTTC CASSMGLAGLYEQYF TRBD2 TRBJ2-7 TRBV19 . 15
TGTGCCAGCGGATCAGGGTTTAATCAGCCCCAGCATTTT CASGSGFNQPQHF . TRBJ1-5 TRBV27 medium-sized 13
TGTGCCAGCAGTCAACGGGACGGACCTCACGAGACCCAGTACTTC CASSQRDGPHETQYF . TRBJ2-5 TRBV27 medium-sized 15
TGTGCTAGTGGTCCCCCGTGGGCTCCGACTGAAGCTTTCTTT CASGPPWAPTEAFF . TRBJ1-1 TRBV12-5 medium-sized 14
TGTGCCAGCAGTTTAGGCCGCAGGGGAAATGAGCAGTTCTTC CASSLGRRGNEQFF . TRBJ2-1 TRBV27 medium-sized 14
TGTGCCAGCAGTTCTGGGGAGGCCTACGAGCAGTACTTC CASSSGEAYEQYF . TRBJ2-7 TRBV2 . 13
TGTGCCAGCAGCCCCCTGCGCTCCTACGAGCAGTACTTC CASSPLRSYEQYF . TRBJ2-7 TRBV6-2/TRBV6-3 . 13
TGTGCCAGCAGTTATTACAGGACCGGCTCCTACGAGCAGTACTTC CASSYYRTGSYEQYF . TRBJ2-7 TRBV27 medium-sized 15
TGTGCCAGCAGCTTAGTAGGCCAGGGTGATGGATCGGACACTGAAGCTTTCTTT CASSLVGQGDGSDTEAFF . TRBJ1-1 TRBV7-6 medium-sized 18
TGTGCCAGCAGTTTCGGGACAGGAGGTTACGAGCAGTACTTC CASSFGTGGYEQYF TRBD1 TRBJ2-7 TRBV27 medium-sized 14
TGTGCCAGCAGTCAGGCGGTCTATGGCTACACCTTC CASSQAVYGYTF . TRBJ1-2 TRBV25-1 large 12
TGTGCCAGCAGCCCCAAAGTGGAGACCCAGTACTTC CASSPKVETQYF . TRBJ2-5 TRBV7-2 medium-sized 12
TGCGCCAGCAGTCAATCTCGGACTAGCGGGGGCCTGATGCAAGAGACCCAGTACTTC CASSQSRTSGGLMQETQYF TRBD2 TRBJ2-5 TRBV23-1 medium-sized 19